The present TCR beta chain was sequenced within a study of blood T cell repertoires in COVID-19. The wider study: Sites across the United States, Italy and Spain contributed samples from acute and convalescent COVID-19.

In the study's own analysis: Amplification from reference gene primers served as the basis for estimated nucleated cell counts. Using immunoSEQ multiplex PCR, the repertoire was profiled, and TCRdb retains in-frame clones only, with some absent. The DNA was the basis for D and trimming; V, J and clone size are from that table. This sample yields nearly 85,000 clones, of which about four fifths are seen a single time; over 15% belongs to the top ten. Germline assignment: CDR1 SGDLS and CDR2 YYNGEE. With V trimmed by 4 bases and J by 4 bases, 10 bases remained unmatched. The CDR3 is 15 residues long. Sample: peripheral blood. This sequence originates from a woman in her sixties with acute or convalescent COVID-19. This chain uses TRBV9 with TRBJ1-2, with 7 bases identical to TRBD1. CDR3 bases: TGTGCCAGCAGCCCGAGTTCGGGACAGTCCTATGGCTACACCTTC. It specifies CASSPSSGQSYGYTF.